Listed below are T cell receptor beta chains from one sample, sequenced in a study of shared clonotypes between healthy human individuals. Sequencing used immunoSEQ multiplex PCR; TCRdb keeps in-frame clones, though not all of them. The profile shows some 690,000 clones, about nine tenths of them singletons. Sequenced: memory CD8+ T cells from PBMCs. These receptor sequences come from a young man in good health. Some clones in this sample may be carry-over from other donors' samples. Both conserved end residues are part of each CDR3. A D gene is named only where the DNA matches it firmly. For some rows the clone size is stated as once, few or many, or as a class when expanded; others skip it.

d_gene,v_gene,j_gene,abundance,CDR3nt,CDR3aa
-,TRBV27,TRBJ2-5,-,TGTGCCAGCAGTTTAATAGGGCGCGGAGGTGACGAAGAGACCCAGTACTTC,CASSLIGRGGDEETQYF
-,TRBV7-2,TRBJ2-1,-,TGTGCCAGCAGCTTAAAGGGGTACATCGGGAATGAGCAGTTCTTC,CASSLKGYIGNEQFF
TRBD1,TRBV6-1,TRBJ2-1,-,TGTGCCAGCAGTGAAGTTGGGACAGGGGGGAATGAGCAGTTCTTC,CASSEVGTGGNEQFF
TRBD2,TRBV28,TRBJ2-2,-,TGTGCCAGCAGTCTAGCGGGGCGTGACACCGGGGAGCTGTTTTTT,CASSLAGRDTGELFF
TRBD2,TRBV28,TRBJ2-2,-,TGTGCCAGCAGGGGGGGACTAGCGGTTTTGGCCGGGGAGCTGTTTTTT,CASRGGLAVLAGELFF
-,TRBV29-1,TRBJ1-2,-,TGCAGCGTTCGGGGGGGTCGTGACTATGGCTACACCTTC,CSVRGGRDYGYTF
TRBD2,TRBV5-4,TRBJ2-1,-,TGTGCCAGCAGCTCTGGCTGGTCCAGCGGGAGCATTGGTGAGCAGTTCTTC,CASSSGWSSGSIGEQFF
TRBD1,TRBV28,TRBJ2-7,-,TGTGCCAGCAGGGGACAGGGGTCCCTGGCGTCCTACGAGCAGTACTTC,CASRGQGSLASYEQYF
-,TRBV30,TRBJ1-5,-,TGTGCCTGGAGTAGGCGGGACAATGGCTGGTGGGAGCCCCAGCATTTT,CAWSRRDNGWWEPQHF
TRBD1,TRBV28,TRBJ1-5,-,TGTGCCAGCAGACCAGGGACAGCGTTCTATAGCAATCAGCCCCAGCATTTT,CASRPGTAFYSNQPQHF
-,TRBV27,TRBJ2-5,-,TGTGCCAGCAGTTTAGTGGGCCTTTCGGAGACCCAGTACTTC,CASSLVGLSETQYF
TRBD2,TRBV28,TRBJ2-2,-,TGTGCCAGCAGTTCCCCAGGGAGGGAAGGCACCGGGGAGCTGTTTTTT,CASSSPGREGTGELFF
-,TRBV20-1,TRBJ1-1,-,TGCAGTGTGGGTGAGAACACTGAAGCTTTCTTT,CSVGENTEAFF
TRBD2,TRBV7-3,TRBJ2-1,-,TGTGCCAGCAGCCCAGACACATATAAGGGTAGCGGGGCAACTGAGCAGTTCTTC,CASSPDTYKGSGATEQFF
TRBD2,TRBV5-4,TRBJ2-2,-,TGTGCCAGCAGCTTGGCGCTAGCGGGAAACACCGGGGAGCTGTTTTTT,CASSLALAGNTGELFF
-,TRBV28,TRBJ2-1,-,TGTGCCAGCAGTTTATTAAGGAGGGTCTCCTACAATGAGCAGTTCTTC,CASSLLRRVSYNEQFF
TRBD1,TRBV11-2,TRBJ2-7,-,TGTGCCAGCAGCTTAGATTTGATGGGACAGAACTACGAGCAGTACTTC,CASSLDLMGQNYEQYF
TRBD2,TRBV30,TRBJ2-7,-,TGTGCCTGGAGTGTAAAATTCGGGAGCGGGAAGGGGTCCGAGCAGTACTTC,CAWSVKFGSGKGSEQYF
TRBD1,TRBV7-9,TRBJ1-4,-,TGTGCCAGCAGCCACCGGGACAGGGGTGAAAAACTGTTTTTT,CASSHRDRGEKLFF
-,TRBV15,TRBJ2-1,-,TGTGCCACCAGCAGACCTGAGGGACTGTTAAATGAGCAGTTCTTC,CATSRPEGLLNEQFF
-,TRBV9,TRBJ2-5,few,TGTGCCAGCAGCGTAGCGGACCAGCCAGAGACCCAGTACTTC,CASSVADQPETQYF
-,TRBV27,TRBJ1-5,-,TGTGCCAGCAGTTCTTATAGCAATCAGCCCCAGCATTTT,CASSSYSNQPQHF
-,TRBV15,TRBJ1-1,once,TGTGCCACCAGCAGAGACGGAGGGACTGAAGCTTTCTTT,CATSRDGGTEAFF